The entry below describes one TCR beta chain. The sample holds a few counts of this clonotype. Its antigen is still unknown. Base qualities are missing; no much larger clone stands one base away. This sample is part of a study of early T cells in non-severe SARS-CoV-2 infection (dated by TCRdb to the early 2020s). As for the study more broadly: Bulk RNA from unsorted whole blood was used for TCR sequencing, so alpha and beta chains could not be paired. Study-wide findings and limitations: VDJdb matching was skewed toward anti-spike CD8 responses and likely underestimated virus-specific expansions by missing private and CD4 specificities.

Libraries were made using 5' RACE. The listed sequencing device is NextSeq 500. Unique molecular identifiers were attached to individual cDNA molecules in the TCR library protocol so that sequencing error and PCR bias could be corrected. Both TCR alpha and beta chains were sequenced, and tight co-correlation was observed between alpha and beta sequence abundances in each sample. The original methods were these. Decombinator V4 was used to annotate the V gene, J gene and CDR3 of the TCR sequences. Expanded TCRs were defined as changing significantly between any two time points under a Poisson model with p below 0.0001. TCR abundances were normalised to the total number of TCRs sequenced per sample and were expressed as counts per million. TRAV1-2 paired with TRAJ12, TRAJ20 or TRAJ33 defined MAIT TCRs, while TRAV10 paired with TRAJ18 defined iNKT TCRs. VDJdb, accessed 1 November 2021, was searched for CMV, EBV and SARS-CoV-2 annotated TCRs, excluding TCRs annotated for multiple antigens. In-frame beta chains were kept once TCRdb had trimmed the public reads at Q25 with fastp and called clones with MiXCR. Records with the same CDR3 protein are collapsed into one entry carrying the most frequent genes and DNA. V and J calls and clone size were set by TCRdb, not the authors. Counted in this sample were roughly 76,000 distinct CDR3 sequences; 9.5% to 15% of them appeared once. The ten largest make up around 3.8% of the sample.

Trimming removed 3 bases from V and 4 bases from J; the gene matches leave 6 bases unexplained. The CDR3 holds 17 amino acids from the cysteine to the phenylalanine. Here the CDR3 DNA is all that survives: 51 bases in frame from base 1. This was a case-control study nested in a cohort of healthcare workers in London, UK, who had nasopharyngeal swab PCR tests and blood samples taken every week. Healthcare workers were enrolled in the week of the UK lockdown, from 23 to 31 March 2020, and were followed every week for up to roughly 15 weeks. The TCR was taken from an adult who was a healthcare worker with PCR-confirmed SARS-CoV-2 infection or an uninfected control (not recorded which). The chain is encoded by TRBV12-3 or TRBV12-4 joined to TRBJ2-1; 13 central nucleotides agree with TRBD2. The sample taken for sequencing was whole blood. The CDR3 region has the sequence CASSFRLAGGAYNEQFF. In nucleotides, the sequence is TGTGCCAGCAGTTTCCGACTAGCGGGAGGAGCGTACAATGAGCAGTTCTTC.